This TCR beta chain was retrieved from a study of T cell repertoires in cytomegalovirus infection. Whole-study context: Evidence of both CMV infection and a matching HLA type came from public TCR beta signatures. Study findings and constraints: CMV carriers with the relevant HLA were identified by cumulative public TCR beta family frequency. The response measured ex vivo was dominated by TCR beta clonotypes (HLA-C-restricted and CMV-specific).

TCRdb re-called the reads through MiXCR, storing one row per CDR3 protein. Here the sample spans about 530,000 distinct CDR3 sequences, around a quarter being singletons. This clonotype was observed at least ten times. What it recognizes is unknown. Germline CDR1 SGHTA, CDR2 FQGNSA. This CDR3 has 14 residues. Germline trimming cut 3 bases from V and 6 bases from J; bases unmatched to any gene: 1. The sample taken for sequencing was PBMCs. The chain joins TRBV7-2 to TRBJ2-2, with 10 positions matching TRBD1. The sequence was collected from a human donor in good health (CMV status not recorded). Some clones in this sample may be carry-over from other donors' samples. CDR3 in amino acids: CASSFDRGPGELFF. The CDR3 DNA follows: TGTGCCAGCAGCTTTGACAGGGGGCCCGGGGAGCTGTTTTTT.